Shown below are 15 T cell receptor beta chains from a single sample sequenced in a study of monozygotic twins with inflammatory bowel disease (dated by TCRdb to between 2018 and 2021). Libraries were prepared through 5' RACE. Sequencing was performed on an Illumina HiSeq 2500. After the reads were reprocessed by TCRdb, one entry was made per CDR3 protein sequence, with no DNA. The table of this sample itemizes around 370,000 distinct CDR3 sequences. 2% to 3% of the sample is in the top ten clones. The sample consisted of blood. These TCRs come from a human donor with ulcerative colitis or Crohn's disease, or a healthy co-twin of an affected twin (not recorded which).

The chain couples TRBV28 to TRBJ2-2; the D call of TRBD2 rests on TCRdb alone, since no DNA is present to check it. From germline, CDR1 is MDHEN and CDR2 SYDVKM. The CDR3 totals 18 residues. CDR3 protein: CASTLRRSSGGDTGELFF.

The chain joins TRBV7-9 to TRBJ1-3; TCRdb indicates TRBD1, and absent DNA this call remains unverified. CDR3 size: 17 residues. Per germline, CDR1 SEHNR and CDR2 FQNEAQ (reference sequence). The CDR3 loop is CASSQTGDRASGNTIYF. The whole variable domain, remainder taken from reference TRBV7-9 and TRBJ1-3, is DTGVSQNPRHKITKRGQNVTFRCDPISEHNRLYWYRQTLGQGPEFLTYFQNEAQLEKSRLLSDRFSAERPKGSFSTLEIQRTEQGDSAMYLCASSQTGDRASGNTIYFGEGSWLTVV.

V and J are TRBV23-1 and TRBJ1-5; TCRdb's D call of TRBD1 is untestable without DNA. TRBV23-1 has ORF status, its function being uncertain. CDR3 length: 19 amino acids. CDR3: CASSQSRQGARYSNQPQHF.

The chain recombines TRBV6-2 or TRBV6-3 with TRBJ2-7; TCRdb outputs TRBD2, but without DNA this stays unchecked. The V gene's germline CDR1 is MNHEY and CDR2 SVGEGT. The CDR3 runs to 18 residues. This chain's CDR3 is CASSYVVSGRSSSYEQYF.

J is TRBJ2-1 and V is TRBV19; the TRBD2 assignment by TCRdb is unverifiable without DNA. The germline CDR1 and CDR2 sequences are LNHDA and SQIVND (reference sequence). This CDR3 is built from 15 residues. The CDR3 sequence: CASSISSGGVDEQFF.

The chain couples TRBV5-4 to TRBJ1-4; no DNA is available, so the TRBD1 call from TCRdb remains unchecked. This CDR3 contains 16 residues. CDR1 is SGHNT, CDR2 YYREEE, per germline (reference sequence). This CDR3 is CASSFRQAATNEKLFF.

The V and J genes are TRBV19 and TRBJ1-6. CDR3 length equals 14 residues. The germline V gene has CDR1 LNHDA and CDR2 SQIVND (reference sequence). The CDR3 here is CASSIAGNNSPLHF.

The chain carries TRBV9 and TRBJ2-5. Per the germline V gene, CDR1 is SGDLS and CDR2 is YYNGEE. This CDR3 is 15 amino acids long. CDR3 sequence: CASSVDSTGQETQYF.

This chain uses TRBV5-8 with TRBJ1-2; TCRdb designates TRBD1, a call that cannot be tested without DNA. The CDR3 sequence is 13 residues long. Germline assignment: CDR1 SGHTS and CDR2 YDEGEE. CDR3 loop: CASGYRDNYGYTF.

The chain has TRBV3-1 and TRBJ1-6. Germline V gene lookup returns CDR1 LGHDT and CDR2 YNNKEL (reference sequence). The CDR3 has 15 amino acids. The CDR3 reads CASSTIGGDNSPLHF.

The V and J genes are TRBV4-3 and TRBJ2-1; TCRdb outputs TRBD1, but without DNA this stays unchecked. There are 17 residues in the CDR3. Germline assignment: CDR1 LGHNA and CDR2 YSLEER. CDR3 protein: CASSQEIDRVSPYEQFF.

The chain recombines TRBV6-2 or TRBV6-3 with TRBJ2-2; as DNA is missing, the TRBD2 call by TCRdb cannot be tested. CDR1 is MNHEY, CDR2 SVGEGT, per germline. This CDR3 is 14 amino acids long. The CDR3 sequence is CASSPVLETGELFF.

The rearrangement joins TRBV12-3 or TRBV12-4 to TRBJ2-3; TCRdb's D gene call, TRBD2, goes unchecked for lack of DNA. The CDR3 has 17 residues. The CDR3 loop is CASSLRAGGLLTDTQYF.

This rearrangement joins TRBV9 to TRBJ1-4; TCRdb lists TRBD1, though no DNA is available to test this call. CDR3 size: 15 residues. Germline V gene data show CDR1 as SGDLS and CDR2 as YYNGEE. The CDR3 sequence: CASSAPGTGKEKLFF.

This chain uses TRBV6-5 with TRBJ2-1; TCRdb outputs TRBD1, but without DNA this stays unchecked. The CDR3 covers 14 residues. The germline V gene encodes CDR1 MNHEY and CDR2 SVGAGI. The CDR3: CASSYTGQMGEQFF.